Detailed here is one T cell receptor (beta chain). The antigen is unknown. J lost 1 base, V lost 5 bases, and 4 bases had no gene match. The CDR3 extends over 16 amino acids. The germline V gene has CDR1 SGHTA and CDR2 FQGNSA. The data originate from a study of CD8 T cells in ankylosing spondylitis. Study findings and constraints: Seemingly characteristic of ankylosing spondylitis blood was a TCR beta motif consisting of about 8 highly homologous variants. Some of the motif variants had earlier been found in reactive arthritis patients' fluid and blood. According to the report, clones linked to the disease were significantly enriched in matched synovial fluid samples taken from ankylosing spondylitis patients.

One entry per CDR3 protein, called by TCRdb with MiXCR from the 5' RACE reads. This sample carries 450,000 to 550,000 distinct CDR3 sequences, roughly 5.2% of them seen once, and the ten largest clones take 3.5%. This sequence was found in a male donor with ankylosing spondylitis. V is TRBV7-2 and J is TRBJ2-2; TRBD1 aligns across 10 bases. The sequenced material came from blood, either unsorted or a sorted T cell fraction (not recorded which). In DNA form, the CDR3 reads TGTGCCAGCAGCCGACAGGGGGCGAAGAACACCGGGGAGCTGTTTTTT. Amino acids: CASSRQGAKNTGELFF.